This entry lists 13 T cell receptor beta chains sequenced from one sample in a study of blood T cell repertoires in COVID-19. Libraries were prepared by immunoSEQ multiplex PCR; TCRdb keeps only in-frame clonotypes and omits some of them. Counted here are hundreds of thousands of clones, roughly 87% occurring once; the ten biggest clones make up roughly 1%. The source material was PBMCs or T cells enriched from blood (not recorded which). These receptors originate from a woman aged 25 to 45 who had recovered from COVID-19.

This clone appeared once. The V and J genes are TRBV18 and TRBJ2-3; 14 bases align to TRBD2. Germline V gene sequence: CDR1 KGHSH, CDR2 LQKENI. This CDR3 has 18 amino acids. Trimming cost V 6 bases and J 1 base; bases outside gene matches: 9. CDR3 amino acids: CASSPGGLAGGGTDTQYF. In DNA, the CDR3 is TGTGCCAGCTCCCCGGGCGGACTAGCGGGGGGCGGCACAGATACGCAGTATTTT.

The rearrangement joins TRBV3-1 (or the pseudogene TRBV3-2) to TRBJ1-1; TRBD1 is a possible D gene (5 bases). Trimming left V 4 bases short and J 1 base short, with 16 bases between. CDR1 is LGHDT and CDR2 is YNNKEL in the germline V gene (reference sequence). The CDR3 loop spans 16 amino acids. The CDR3 loop is CASSPRPGRGNTEAFF. The CDR3 DNA sequence: TGTGCCAGCAGCCCCAGGCCCGGAAGGGGGAACACTGAAGCTTTCTTT.

V gene TRBV7-2 combines with J gene TRBJ2-3; D not resolved. Germline V CDR1 and CDR2: SGHTA, FQGNSA. The CDR3 has 13 residues. V lost 4 bases to trimming and J lost 9 bases, with 14 bases between them. As DNA, the CDR3 is TGTGCCAGCAGCTCGACTGGAGCCGGGACGCAGTATTTT. Translation: CASSSTGAGTQYF.

J is TRBJ1-6 and V is TRBV5-6, with 9 nucleotides matching TRBD1. The V gene's germline CDR1 is SGHDT and CDR2 YYEEEE. V lost 0 bases to trimming and J lost 8 bases; unmatched junction nucleotides: 3. The CDR3 length is 15 residues. The CDR3 nucleotides read TGTGCCAGCAGCTTGGGACAGGGGGGGGATTCACCCCTCCACTTT. Amino acid sequence: CASSLGQGGDSPLHF.

V and J are TRBV2 and TRBJ2-5; 9 bases match TRBD1. Losses at the gene ends were 4 bases for V and 6 bases for J; bases not matched to a gene: 6. The CDR3 loop spans 14 amino acids. Germline V lookup: CDR1 SNHLY, CDR2 FYNNEI. The CDR3 reads CASSGTGDGKTQYF. The CDR3 coding sequence is TGTGCCAGCAGTGGGACAGGGGACGGAAAGACCCAGTACTTC.

This chain connects TRBV5-4 to TRBJ2-2, with D possibly matching TRBD1 (6 bases). Trimming took 5 bases from V and 0 from J, leaving 11 bases between them. CDR3 size: 15 residues. Germline assignment: CDR1 SGHNT and CDR2 YYREEE (reference sequence). DNA for the CDR3: TGTGCCAGCAGGTCAGGGGTACCGAACACCGGGGAGCTGTTTTTT. This translates into CASRSGVPNTGELFF. The entire variable domain, with the rest obtained from reference TRBV5-4 and TRBJ2-2, is as follows: ETGVTQSPTHLIKTRGQQVTLRCSSQSGHNTVSWYQQALGQGPQFIFQYYREEENGRGNFPPRFSGLQFPNYSSELNVNALELDDSALYLCASRSGVPNTGELFFGEGSRLTVL.

The genes are TRBV28 and TRBJ2-7; D is possibly TRBD2 (6 bases). This CDR3 region has 16 residues. With 4 bases removed from V and 3 bases from J, the gap between germline ends came to 19 bases. CDR1 and CDR2 (germline): MDHEN, SYDVKM. The CDR3 loop is CASSSVYLGLSYEQYF. DNA of the CDR3: TGTGCCAGCAGTTCGGTCTACTTGGGACTTAGCTACGAGCAGTACTTC.

The chain uses TRBV5-6 and TRBJ2-2; possibly TRBD2 for D (5 bases). Per germline, CDR1 SGHDT and CDR2 YYEEEE. The CDR3 sequence is 13 residues long. Trimming left V 2 bases short and J 4 bases short, with 6 bases between. This CDR3 reads CASSFLATGELFF. The CDR3 region has the DNA TGTGCCAGCAGCTTCCTAGCCACCGGGGAGCTGTTTTTT.

This clone was seen a single time. The chain couples TRBV3-1 (or the pseudogene TRBV3-2) to TRBJ1-1; the D gene is possibly TRBD1 (5 bases). V was clipped by 0 bases and J by 5 bases, with 22 bases between them. This CDR3 has 18 residues. Germline values: CDR1 LGHDT, CDR2 YNNKEL (reference sequence). The chain's CDR3 is CASSQERETGEVMTEAFF. CDR3 sequence (DNA): TGTGCCAGCAGCCAAGAAAGGGAGACGGGGGAGGTAATGACTGAAGCTTTCTTT.

The chain is built from TRBV6-2 or TRBV6-3 and TRBJ2-3, with TRBD2 identical over 7 bases. Germline CDR1 is MNHEY and CDR2 is SVGEGT. V lost 6 bases, J lost 10 bases, and 13 bases stayed unmatched. The CDR3 has 14 amino acids. The CDR3 region is CASSRPRGVPSQYF. CDR3 sequence (DNA): TGTGCCAGCAGCCGCCCCCGGGGGGTGCCTTCGCAGTATTTT.

V gene TRBV27 combines with J gene TRBJ1-4, with 8 bases fitting TRBD1. Losses at the gene ends were 4 bases for V and 7 bases for J; bases not matched to a gene: 5. Germline V gene lookup returns CDR1 MNHEY and CDR2 SMNVEV (reference sequence). This CDR3 comprises 14 residues. CDR3 protein: CASSSGTGIEKLFF. The CDR3 DNA reads as TGTGCCAGCAGTTCCGGGACAGGAATTGAAAAACTGTTTTTT.

V gene TRBV19 combines with J gene TRBJ2-7, with 8 bases that match TRBD1. CDR1 and CDR2 (germline): LNHDA, SQIVND (reference sequence). The length of the CDR3 is 15 residues. J gave up 1 base and V 6 bases, and 8 bases lay outside the gene matches. The CDR3 bases are TGTGCCAGTAGCTGGACAGGGTTGTCGTCCTACGAGCAGTACTTC. Translation gives CASSWTGLSSYEQYF. The complete variable domain, with remaining parts taken from reference TRBV19 and TRBJ2-7, reads DGGITQSPKYLFRKEGQNVTLSCEQNLNHDAMYWYRQDPGQGLRLIYYSQIVNDFQKGDIAEGYSVSREKKESFPLTVTSAQKNPTAFYLCASSWTGLSSYEQYFGPGTRLTVT.

In this sample, this clone turned up once. The chain uses TRBV30 and TRBJ1-5, with 7 nucleotides matching TRBD1. This CDR3 contains 16 residues. The V segment lost 0 bases and the J segment 6 bases; nucleotides outside the gene matches: 11. Germline loops: CDR1 GTSNPN, CDR2 SVGIG (reference sequence). CDR3 protein: CAWSVRRQGRVQPQHF. In DNA, the CDR3 is TGTGCCTGGAGTGTCCGGAGACAGGGCAGGGTTCAGCCCCAGCATTTT.